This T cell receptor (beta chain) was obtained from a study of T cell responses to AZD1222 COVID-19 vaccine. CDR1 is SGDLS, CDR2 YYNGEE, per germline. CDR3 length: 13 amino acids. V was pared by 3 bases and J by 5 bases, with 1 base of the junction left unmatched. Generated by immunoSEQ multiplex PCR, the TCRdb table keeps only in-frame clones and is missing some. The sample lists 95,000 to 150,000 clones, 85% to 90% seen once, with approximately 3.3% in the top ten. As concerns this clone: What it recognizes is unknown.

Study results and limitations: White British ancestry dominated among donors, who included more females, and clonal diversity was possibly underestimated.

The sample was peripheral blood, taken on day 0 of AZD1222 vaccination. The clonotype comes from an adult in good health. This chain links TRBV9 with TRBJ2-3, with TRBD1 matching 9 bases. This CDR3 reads CASSAGQGDTQYF. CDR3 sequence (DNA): TGTGCCAGCAGCGCGGGACAGGGAGATACGCAGTATTTT.